This entry is about one T cell receptor (beta chain). Its antigen remains undetermined. The sample holds no much larger clone one base away, and base qualities are not on file. This sample is part of a study of T-cell memory formation after mild COVID-19 (TCRdb year 2021). For context, the study as a whole: Most TCR sequence clusters were specific to one of the two donors. Longitudinal TCRalpha and TCRbeta repertoire sequencing tracked T-cell clones expanding and contracting after mild COVID-19 in a couple of donors. The cohort comprised two young, previously healthy adult volunteers, one female and one male. The study at large found these results: The second-wave clones that peaked on day 37 were not confirmed to be SARS-CoV-2 specific. Contracting CD4+ clones were located mainly in the CM and EM memory subsets, whereas CD8+ clones were found to be enriched in EMRA. Some responding clones were detected in pre-infection memory, which suggested that pre-existing cross-reactive memory T cells had joined the SARS-CoV-2 response. The study covered only a couple of mild cases, and larger cohorts including severe cases with pre-infection samples were considered necessary. Clones that contracted from day 15 to 85 showed balanced CD4/CD8 phenotypes, whereas a second wave of clones that expanded from day 15 to 37 leaned towards CD4+.

Sequencing was carried out with an Illumina NovaSeq 6000. Using 5'RACE with constant-segment primers, TCRalpha and TCRbeta cDNA libraries were constructed, with sample barcodes and unique molecular identifiers added in the process. Trizol reagent was used to extract RNA from every sample. Libraries were amplified in two PCR steps, with a second sample barcode and Illumina TruSeq adapters added in the second step. Sequencing of the libraries was done on an Illumina NovaSeq, producing 2 x 150 bp paired-end reads. Per the authors' processing: With migec v1.2.7, reads were demultiplexed and then collapsed into UMI-guided consensus sequences. Using mixcr v2.1.11, the UMI consensuses were aligned to TRA and TRB V and J templates and assembled into clonotypes. Clonotypes were classified as expanded or contracted when called significant by both edgeR and NoisET, with noise models trained on biological replicates. For edgeR calls, the cutoffs were a false discovery rate-adjusted p below 0.01 and a log2 fold-change threshold of 1. As an exploratory analysis of dynamics, max-normalized trajectories of the 1000 most abundant clonotypes were examined by PCA with hierarchical clustering. Separately sequenced CD4+ and CD8+ repertoires were used to assign a CD4 or CD8 phenotype to each responding clone. TCRdb reprocessed the public reads (quality trimming at Q25 with fastp, clone calling with MiXCR) and kept in-frame beta chains. Each entry merges the rows of one CDR3 protein and shows their most common DNA and genes. The V and J calls were determined by TCRdb, not by the authors. Recorded for this sample are around 300,000 distinct CDR3 sequences; under 15% of them occurred a single time. The biggest ten clones account for about 20% of the sample.

The CDR3 has 12 amino acids, counting the end cysteine and phenylalanine. The kept DNA is CDR3 alone, 36 bases in frame from the first base. CDR1 and CDR2, per the germline V gene, are SQVTM and ANQGSEA. V loses 6 bases, J loses 3 bases, and the germline ends lie 8 bases apart. PBMCs were isolated by Ficoll-Paque density gradient centrifugation. This receptor was taken from a young man who had mild COVID-19 (a few samples of this study predate the infection). The sample titles of this study are shuffled in the database, so cell type and time point are left out; the donor was told from shared clones. Sequencing was done on a sample of PBMCs or a T cell subset sorted from them (not recorded which). The sequence links TRBV29-1 to TRBJ2-2; the best D guess is TRBD1, with 6 bases matching. CDR3 protein: CSVRQDTGELFF. The DNA reads TGCAGCGTAAGACAGGACACCGGGGAGCTGTTTTTT.